These T cell receptor beta chains were read from a single sample in a study of cytomegalovirus exposure and HLA in healthy donors. The data were produced by immunoSEQ multiplex PCR, yet TCRdb's version contains in-frame clones alone and is incomplete. This table holds 200,000 or so clones, around 79% found once. The sequenced sample was PBMCs. The receptors here all came from a man aged 18 to 35 in good health and CMV-seronegative. The CDR3 runs from the conserved cysteine through the conserved F or W.

>TRBJ1-5|TRBV7-2
CASSFKGQGNQPQHF
>TRBJ2-7|TRBV11-3
CASSLGTGGGGDEQYF
>TRBJ2-2|TRBV5-4
CASSLGLAGGPTGELFF
>TRBJ2-1|TRBV11-3
CASSLDGRTNEQFF
>TRBJ1-2|TRBV15
CATSRDRGNPDGYTF
>TRBJ1-3|TRBV27
CASRRTGSGWHTIYF
>TRBJ1-6|TRBV27
CASSLFRSSYNSPLHF
>TRBJ1-5|TRBV7-9
CASSLGHGGFQPQHF
>TRBJ1-1|TRBV6-6
CASSSTGVPEAFF
>TRBJ2-5|TRBV29-1
CSGGPGEELEETQYF
>TRBJ2-1|TRBV7-9
CASSLSGGEYNEQFF